This T cell receptor beta chain appears in the sequencing data of a study of post-analysis software for immune sequencing data. Across the whole study: The study covered relapsing-remitting, secondary progressive and progressive-relapsing courses of multiple sclerosis.

Unique molecular identifiers were present in the TCR beta cDNA libraries. Starting from around 0.96 to 9.9 million T cells, the study yielded 460,000 or so cDNA molecules. Using its own MiXCR run on the PCR reads, TCRdb lists one record per CDR3 protein. The table has roughly 670,000 distinct CDR3 sequences, 55% to 70% seen once. Germline values: CDR1 SGHTA, CDR2 FQGNSA. The V gene end was trimmed by 4 bases and the J gene end by 12 bases; junction bases not matched to a gene: 12. The CDR3 is made up of 14 amino acids. Study-wide points: Five TRBV segments, including TRBV5-6, TRBV5-1 and TRBV20-1, were more frequent in patients than controls. Controls had significantly higher normalized Chao1 diversity than multiple sclerosis patients. Same-batch preparations were strongly co-clustered by F measure.

There are a few counts of this clonotype. Its cognate antigen is unknown. Sequencing was carried out using blood. This sequence joins TRBV7-2 and TRBJ2-1; 7 bases fit TRBD1. This sequence originates from a girl aged 2 to 10 with multiple sclerosis. The CDR3 reads CASSSEQGPRGQFF. DNA of the CDR3: TGTGCCAGCAGCTCAGAACAGGGGCCCAGAGGGCAGTTCTTC.